This T cell receptor beta chain comes out of a study of T cell responses to AZD1222 COVID-19 vaccine. TCRdb's table, derived via immunoSEQ multiplex PCR, lists solely in-frame clones and lacks some. The data show 90,000 to 120,000 clones, with 87% seen just once and around 2.3% held by the top ten. Study conclusions and caveats: Researchers report vaccine-associated CD4 TCRs spanning spike, with dominance at 160-218 and 743-854. Repertoires were obtained only post-peak T cell response. Clonal diversity was possibly underestimated, and white British individuals and females predominated among donors.

Germline CDR1 is SGHRS and CDR2 is YFSETQ. V lost 0 bases, J lost 8 bases, and 26 bases lay in between. The CDR3 totals 19 residues. Worth noting for this clone: Its antigen remains unidentified.

The sequencing here drew on peripheral blood, taken 28 days after the second AZD1222 dose. This TCR was recovered from an adult who received the AZD1222 COVID-19 vaccine. V gene TRBV5-1 combines with J gene TRBJ2-2, with D maybe TRBD2 (5 bases). The CDR3 DNA sequence: TGCGCCAGCAGCTTGGGGGAGTGGCTGGTGACGGTTGACCTGGGGGAGCTGTTTTTT. Protein sequence: CASSLGEWLVTVDLGELFF.